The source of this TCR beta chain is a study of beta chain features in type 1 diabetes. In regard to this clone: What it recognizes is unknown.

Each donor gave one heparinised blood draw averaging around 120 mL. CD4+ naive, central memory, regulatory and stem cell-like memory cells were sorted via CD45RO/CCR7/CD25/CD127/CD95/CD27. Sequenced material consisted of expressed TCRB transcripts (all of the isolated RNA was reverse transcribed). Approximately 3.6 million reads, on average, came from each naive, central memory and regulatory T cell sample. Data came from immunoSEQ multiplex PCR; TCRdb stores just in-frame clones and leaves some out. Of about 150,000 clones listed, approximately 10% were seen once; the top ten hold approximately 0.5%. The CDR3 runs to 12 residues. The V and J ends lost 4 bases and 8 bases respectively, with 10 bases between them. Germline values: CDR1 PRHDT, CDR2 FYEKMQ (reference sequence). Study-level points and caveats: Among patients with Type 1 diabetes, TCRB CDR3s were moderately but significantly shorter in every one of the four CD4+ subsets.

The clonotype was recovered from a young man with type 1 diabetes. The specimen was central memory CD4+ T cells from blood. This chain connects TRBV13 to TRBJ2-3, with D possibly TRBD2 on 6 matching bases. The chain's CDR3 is CASSSPGGTQYF. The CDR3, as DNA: TGTGCCAGCAGCTCGCCCGGGGGTACGCAGTATTTT.